This T cell receptor beta chain was retrieved from a study of early T cells in non-severe SARS-CoV-2 infection. For the study at large: The input, bulk RNA from unsorted whole blood, was sequenced, and chains were unpaired.

Molecules of cDNA were individually given unique molecular identifiers that were attached to them. TCRdb independently ran MiXCR on the 5' RACE reads; one entry per CDR3 protein. The sample includes 50,000 to 70,000 distinct CDR3 sequences, 8.9% of them seen just once. This clonotype was seen a few times. The CDR3 is 11 residues long. The V gene's germline CDR1 is MDHEN and CDR2 SYDVKM. Trimming stripped 1 base from V and 4 bases from J, with 1 base between. The sample taken for sequencing was whole blood. The genes are TRBV28 and TRBJ2-5; no reliable D call. The clonotype comes from an adult who was a healthcare worker with PCR-confirmed SARS-CoV-2 infection or an uninfected control (not recorded which). In DNA form, the CDR3 reads TGTGCCAGCAGTTTATTAGAGACCCAGTACTTC. Translation gives CASSLLETQYF.